Shown below are 8 T cell receptor beta chains from a single sample sequenced in a study of shared clonotypes between healthy human individuals. Sequenced by immunoSEQ multiplex PCR; TCRdb stores in-frame clones only, minus some. The table has over a million clones, around 97% seen once. Sequenced sample: naive CD4+ T cells sorted from blood. Subset described: CD45RA+ positively selected. These receptors originate from a young man in good health.

This rearrangement joins TRBV5-6 to TRBJ1-4; tentative D call: TRBD1 (5 bases). Germline V gene data show CDR1 as SGHDT and CDR2 as YYEEEE. The V and J ends lost 4 bases and 7 bases respectively, with 14 bases between them. The CDR3 runs 14 residues. Written as DNA, the CDR3 is TGTGCCAGCAGCCAAACAGGAATAGGTGAAAAACTGTTTTTT. This encodes CASSQTGIGEKLFF.

The chain carries TRBV7-7 and TRBJ2-1; 16 bases match TRBD2. The J segment lost 9 bases and the V segment lost 5 bases, leaving 4 bases of the junction unmatched. The CDR3 extends over 15 amino acids. CDR1 is SSHAT, CDR2 FNYEAQ, per germline (reference sequence). The CDR3, as DNA: TGTGCCAGCAGCCTGGGACTAGCGGGAGGGGGTGAGCAGTTCTTC. Translation gives CASSLGLAGGGEQFF.

Of note for this clone: The sample carries other DNA sequences with the same CDR3. J is TRBJ2-7 and V is TRBV7-2; D might be TRBD2 (6 bases). The CDR3 extends over 14 amino acids. Looked up from germline, CDR1 is SGHTA and CDR2 is FQGNSA. Trimming cost V 0 bases and J 3 bases, with 9 bases left between them. The CDR3 is CASSLAGGSYEQYF. The CDR3 coding sequence is TGTGCCAGCAGCTTAGCGGGAGGTAGCTACGAGCAGTACTTC.

This clone appeared a single time. The chain recombines TRBV4-3 with TRBJ1-1; maybe TRBD1 (5 bases). The V and J ends lost 0 bases and 2 bases respectively, with 16 bases between them. Germline V lookup: CDR1 LGHNA, CDR2 YSLEER. The CDR3 is 17 amino acids. The CDR3 reads CASSQDFGRGYNTEAFF. The CDR3 region has the DNA TGCGCCAGCAGCCAAGATTTCGGGCGGGGGTACAACACTGAAGCTTTCTTT.

This chain uses TRBV11-3 with TRBJ1-1; 7 bases map to TRBD1. J gave up 13 bases and V 1 base, and 12 bases lay outside the gene matches. The germline V gene encodes CDR1 SGHNT and CDR2 YENEEA. The CDR3 loop spans 14 amino acids. The CDR3 DNA follows: TGTGCCAGCAGCTTAGGCGGACAGGCCGGCGTTCTTTTCTTT. Its translation is CASSLGGQAGVLFF.

V gene TRBV6-4 combines with J gene TRBJ2-1; the D gene is possibly TRBD1 (6 bases). There are 11 residues in the CDR3. V was shortened by 7 bases and J by 10 bases, with 11 bases between the two germline ends. Germline CDR1 reads MRHNA; CDR2 reads SNTAGT. The CDR3 coding sequence is TGTGCCAGCACTGGGGGCGGAGAGCAGTTCTTC. Translating it yields CASTGGGEQFF.

This chain links TRBV7-6 with TRBJ2-3, with 10 bases that match TRBD1. The CDR3 runs to 16 residues. Germline V gene sequence: CDR1 SGHVS, CDR2 FNYEAQ. V was pared by 1 base and J by 0 bases, with 1 base of the junction left unmatched. The DNA of the CDR3 is TGTGCCAGCAGCTTAGGACAGGGGGCCAGCACAGATACGCAGTATTTT. Its translation: CASSLGQGASTDTQYF.

V and J are TRBV7-8 and TRBJ2-7; 9 bases map to TRBD2. This CDR3 has 20 residues. Germline-derived CDR1 and CDR2 are SGHVS and FQNEAQ. V was clipped by 5 bases and J by 1 base; unmatched bases: 21. Here the CDR3 reads CASSPTGWLAGTQYSYEQYF. The CDR3, as DNA: TGTGCCAGCAGCCCCACCGGTTGGCTAGCGGGGACACAGTATTCCTACGAGCAGTACTTC.